This T cell receptor beta chain stems from a study of shared clonotypes between healthy human individuals. For the study at large: Used for every donor were three CD4 naive, three CD4 memory, two CD8 naive and one CD8 memory plate.

The authors divided CD4+ cells into CD45RA+ naive and CD45RA-negative memory subsets. Clones were sequenced by immunoSEQ multiplex PCR, and TCRdb holds only the in-frame ones, with some missing. The top ten clones hold roughly 0.82% of a sample with about 1.1 million clones, 60% to 80% of them seen once. Trimming took 5 bases from V and 8 from J; bases not matched to a gene: 10. Germline V gene sequence: CDR1 MDHEN, CDR2 SYDVKM. CDR3 length: 14 amino acids. Of note for this clone: Its antigen is unknown.

General study results and limits: Only blood was sampled; tissue repertoires likely differ.

This chain uses TRBV28 with TRBJ1-2; 8 bases are shared with TRBD1. Sequenced sample: memory CD4+ T cells from PBMCs. Subset: CD45RA-negative fraction. This TCR came from a man between 18 and 35 years old in good health. Some clones in this sample may be carry-over from other donors' samples. As DNA, the CDR3 is TGTGCCAGCAGTATCTCCCAGGGGGCGCGGGGCTACACCTTC. This translates into CASSISQGARGYTF.